These T cell receptor beta chains were read from a single sample in a study of T cells after yellow fever vaccination. TCRdb used MiXCR to reprocess the 5' RACE reads, holding one entry per CDR3 protein. The sample has some 300,000 distinct CDR3 sequences; less than 9.5% are singletons. The input for sequencing was CD4+ T cells sorted from PBMCs, taken 5 days after the yellow fever booster vaccination. These receptors were obtained from a man aged 18 to 30 who received the YFV17D yellow fever vaccine. Each CDR3 is given with its conserved first and last residue. The D gene is left open where the match is weak. The size field is filled for only some rows; it gives once, few, many or a size class.

d_call: NA; v_call: TRBV28; j_call: TRBJ2-1; clone_size: few; cdr3_nt: TGTGCCAGCACGTCGTGGGCTCCCAAAGCGGATGAGCAGTTCTTC; cdr3_aa: CASTSWAPKADEQFF
d_call: NA; v_call: TRBV6-5; j_call: TRBJ1-1; clone_size: few; cdr3_nt: TGTGCCAGCAGTTACTCGGGCAGGGGCACTGAAGCTTTCTTT; cdr3_aa: CASSYSGRGTEAFF
d_call: TRBD1; v_call: TRBV29-1; j_call: TRBJ2-2; clone_size: many; cdr3_nt: TGCAGCGTCGCCCCGGACAGGGTCACCGGGGAGCTGTTTTTT; cdr3_aa: CSVAPDRVTGELFF
d_call: NA; v_call: TRBV6-5; j_call: TRBJ2-7; clone_size: many; cdr3_nt: TGTGCCAGCAGTGACCTGACAGGACAGCCCTACGAGCAGTACTTC; cdr3_aa: CASSDLTGQPYEQYF
d_call: NA; v_call: TRBV9; j_call: TRBJ2-3; clone_size: few; cdr3_nt: TGTGCCAGCAGCGAGAGAAGCGTGGGGGTGTCCCTTACGCAGTATTTT; cdr3_aa: CASSERSVGVSLTQYF
d_call: TRBD1; v_call: TRBV6-1; j_call: TRBJ2-5; clone_size: few; cdr3_nt: TGTGCCAGCAGACGACAGGGAATAGGTGGGACCCAGTACTTC; cdr3_aa: CASRRQGIGGTQYF
d_call: TRBD1; v_call: TRBV7-6; j_call: TRBJ2-2; clone_size: many; cdr3_nt: TGTGCCAGCAGCCTGACAGGGGACACCGGGGAGCTGTTTTTT; cdr3_aa: CASSLTGDTGELFF
d_call: NA; v_call: TRBV20-1; j_call: TRBJ2-7; clone_size: NA; cdr3_nt: TGCAGCGCAACCGACGGAAACTACGAGCAGTACTTC; cdr3_aa: CSATDGNYEQYF
d_call: TRBD2; v_call: TRBV27; j_call: TRBJ2-2; clone_size: few; cdr3_nt: TGTGCCAGCAGGGGACTAGCGGGGGGGCCTTACACCGGGGAGCTGTTTTTT; cdr3_aa: CASRGLAGGPYTGELFF
d_call: NA; v_call: TRBV10-2; j_call: TRBJ2-3; clone_size: few; cdr3_nt: TGCGCCAGCAGCGACTTATCAGATACGCAGTATTTT; cdr3_aa: CASSDLSDTQYF
d_call: TRBD2; v_call: TRBV7-2; j_call: TRBJ2-7; clone_size: few; cdr3_nt: TGTGCCAGCAGCTTCGGGACTAGCGGGGGGCAGTACTTC; cdr3_aa: CASSFGTSGGQYF
d_call: NA; v_call: TRBV4-3; j_call: TRBJ1-4; clone_size: NA; cdr3_nt: TGCGCCAGCAGCCAAGAGGACAGATTTAATGAAAAACTGTTTTTT; cdr3_aa: CASSQEDRFNEKLFF
d_call: NA; v_call: TRBV5-4; j_call: TRBJ1-4; clone_size: many; cdr3_nt: TGTGCCAGCAGCTCAGGGGATGAAAAACTGTTTTTT; cdr3_aa: CASSSGDEKLFF
d_call: TRBD1; v_call: TRBV7-2; j_call: TRBJ2-2; clone_size: few; cdr3_nt: TGTGCCAGCAGCTCCTGGACAGGCTCCGGGGAGCTGTTTTTT; cdr3_aa: CASSSWTGSGELFF
d_call: NA; v_call: TRBV7-9; j_call: TRBJ2-3; clone_size: NA; cdr3_nt: TGTGCCAGCAGCTTCCGGATCTTGGATACGCAGTATTTT; cdr3_aa: CASSFRILDTQYF
d_call: NA; v_call: TRBV5-1; j_call: TRBJ1-4; clone_size: NA; cdr3_nt: TGCGCCAGCAGCACCCGTCCGGGACACCTTAATGAAAAACTGTTTTTT; cdr3_aa: CASSTRPGHLNEKLFF
d_call: NA; v_call: TRBV4-1; j_call: TRBJ1-4; clone_size: NA; cdr3_nt: TGCGCCAGCAGCCGCTTGGGCCCGTACGCGGGGGATGAAAAACTGTTTTTT; cdr3_aa: CASSRLGPYAGDEKLFF
d_call: NA; v_call: TRBV7-9; j_call: TRBJ1-4; clone_size: NA; cdr3_nt: TGTGCCAGCAGCTTACAGGGGATAACTAATGAAAAACTGTTTTTT; cdr3_aa: CASSLQGITNEKLFF
d_call: TRBD2; v_call: TRBV20-1; j_call: TRBJ2-5; clone_size: NA; cdr3_nt: TGCAGCGGGACTAGCGGGGGAAAGCAAGAGACCCAGTACTTC; cdr3_aa: CSGTSGGKQETQYF
d_call: NA; v_call: TRBV29-1; j_call: TRBJ2-7; clone_size: few; cdr3_nt: TGCAGCGTTGCTCCAGGTACCTACGAGCAGTACTTC; cdr3_aa: CSVAPGTYEQYF
d_call: TRBD1; v_call: TRBV4-1; j_call: TRBJ1-2; clone_size: few; cdr3_nt: TGCGCCAGCAGCCGCCCATCCGGGACAGGGGTCGGGAATGGCTACACCTTC; cdr3_aa: CASSRPSGTGVGNGYTF
d_call: NA; v_call: TRBV18; j_call: TRBJ1-2; clone_size: few; cdr3_nt: TGTGCCAGCTCGCGGACTTCAGGGGACCCCGAGGTGAATGGCTACACCTTC; cdr3_aa: CASSRTSGDPEVNGYTF